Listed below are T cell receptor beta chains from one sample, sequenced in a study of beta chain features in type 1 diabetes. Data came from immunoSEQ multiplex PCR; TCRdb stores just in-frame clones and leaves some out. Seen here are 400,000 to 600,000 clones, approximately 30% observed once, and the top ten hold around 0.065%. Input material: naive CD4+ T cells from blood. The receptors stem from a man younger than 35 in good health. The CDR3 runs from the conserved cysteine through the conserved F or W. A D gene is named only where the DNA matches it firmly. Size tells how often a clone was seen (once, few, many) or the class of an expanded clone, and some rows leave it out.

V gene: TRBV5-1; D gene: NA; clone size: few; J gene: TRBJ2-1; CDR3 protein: CASSFGLSYNEQFF; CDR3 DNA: TGCGCCAGCAGCTTTGGACTTAGCTACAATGAGCAGTTCTTC
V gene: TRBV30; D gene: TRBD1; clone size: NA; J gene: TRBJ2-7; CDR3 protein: CAWSPDRGHTYEQYF; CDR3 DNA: TGTGCCTGGAGCCCAGACAGGGGTCACACCTACGAGCAGTACTTC
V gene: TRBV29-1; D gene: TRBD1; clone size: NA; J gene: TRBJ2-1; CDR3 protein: CSVEDPRGLDEQFF; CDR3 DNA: TGCAGCGTTGAAGACCCCAGGGGGTTGGATGAGCAGTTCTTC
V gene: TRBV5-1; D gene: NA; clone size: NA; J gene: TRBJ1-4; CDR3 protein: CASSLEGNKLFF; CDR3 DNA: TGCGCCAGCAGCTTGGAAGGAAATAAGCTGTTTTTT
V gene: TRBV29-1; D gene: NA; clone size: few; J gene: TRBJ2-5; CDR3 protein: CSVVETAETQYF; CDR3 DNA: TGCAGCGTTGTGGAGACCGCGGAGACCCAGTACTTC
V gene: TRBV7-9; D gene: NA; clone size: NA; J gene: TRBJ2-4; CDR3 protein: CASSDGLAKNIQYF; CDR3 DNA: TGTGCCAGCAGCGACGGGCTGGCCAAAAACATTCAGTACTTC
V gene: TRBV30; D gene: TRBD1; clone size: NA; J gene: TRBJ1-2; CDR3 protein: CAWGTVRGYTF; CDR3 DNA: TGTGCCTGGGGGACAGTTAGAGGCTACACCTTC
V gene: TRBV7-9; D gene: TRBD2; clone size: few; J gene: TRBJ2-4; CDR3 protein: CASSGTSGRVLSIQYF; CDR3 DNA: TGTGCCAGCAGCGGGACTAGCGGGAGGGTCCTCTCCATTCAGTACTTC
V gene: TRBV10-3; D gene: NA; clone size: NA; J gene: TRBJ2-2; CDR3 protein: CATYPGATGTGELFF; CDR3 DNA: TGTGCCACCTACCCCGGGGCCACGGGCACCGGGGAGCTGTTTTTT
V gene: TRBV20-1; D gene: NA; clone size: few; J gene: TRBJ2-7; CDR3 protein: CSARDWGEQYF; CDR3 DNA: TGCAGTGCTAGAGATTGGGGGGAGCAGTACTTC
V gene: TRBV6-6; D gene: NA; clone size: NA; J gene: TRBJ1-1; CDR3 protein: CASSGTGGAEAFF; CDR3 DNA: TGTGCCAGCAGCGGGACGGGGGGAGCTGAAGCTTTCTTT
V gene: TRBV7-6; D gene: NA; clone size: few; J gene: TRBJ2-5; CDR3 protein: CASSPLNGGTQYF; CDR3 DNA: TGTGCCAGCAGCCCGCTTAATGGGGGGACCCAGTACTTC
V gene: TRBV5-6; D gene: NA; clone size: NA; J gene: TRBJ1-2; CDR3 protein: CASSSVQGVHGYTF; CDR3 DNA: TGTGCCAGCAGCTCAGTACAGGGTGTTCATGGCTACACCTTC
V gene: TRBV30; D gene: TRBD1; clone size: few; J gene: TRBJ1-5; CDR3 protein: CAWSIQGRQPQHF; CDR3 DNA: TGTGCCTGGAGTATACAGGGGCGGCAGCCCCAGCATTTT
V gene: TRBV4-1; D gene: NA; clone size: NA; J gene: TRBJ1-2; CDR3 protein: CASSQGDSDRWGYTF; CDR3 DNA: TGCGCCAGCAGCCAGGGTGACAGTGATCGATGGGGCTACACCTTC
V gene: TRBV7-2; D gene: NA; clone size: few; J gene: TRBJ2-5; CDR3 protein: CASSLNRAQETQYF; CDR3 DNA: TGTGCCAGCAGCTTAAACAGGGCACAAGAGACCCAGTACTTC
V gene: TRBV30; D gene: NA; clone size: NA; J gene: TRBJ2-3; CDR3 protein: CAWSGGSPSRWQYF; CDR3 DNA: TGTGCCTGGAGCGGGGGCTCCCCTAGTCGATGGCAGTATTTT
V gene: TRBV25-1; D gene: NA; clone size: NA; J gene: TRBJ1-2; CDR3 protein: CASSESRQTLGRGYTF; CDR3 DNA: TGTGCCAGCAGTGAATCCCGACAGACACTTGGCCGGGGCTACACCTTC
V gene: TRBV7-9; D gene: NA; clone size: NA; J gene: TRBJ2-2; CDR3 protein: CASSSTSFSGELFF; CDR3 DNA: TGTGCCAGCAGCTCAACTAGTTTCTCCGGGGAGCTGTTTTTT
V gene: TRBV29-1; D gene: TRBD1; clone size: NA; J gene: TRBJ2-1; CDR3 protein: CSVEGQGKGQFF; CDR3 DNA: TGCAGCGTTGAAGGACAGGGAAAAGGGCAGTTCTTC
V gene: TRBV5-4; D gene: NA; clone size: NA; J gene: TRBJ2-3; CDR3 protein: CASSPYSDTQYF; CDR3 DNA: TGTGCCAGCAGCCCCTATTCAGATACGCAGTATTTT
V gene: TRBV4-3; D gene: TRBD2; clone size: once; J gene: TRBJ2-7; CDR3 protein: CASSHLSSSGRHYEQYF; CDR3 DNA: TGCGCCAGCAGCCACCTGAGTTCCAGCGGGAGACACTACGAGCAGTACTTC
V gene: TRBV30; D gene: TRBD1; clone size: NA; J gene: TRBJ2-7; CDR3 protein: CAWSQDRAYEQYF; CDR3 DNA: TGTGCCTGGAGTCAGGACAGGGCCTACGAGCAGTACTTC
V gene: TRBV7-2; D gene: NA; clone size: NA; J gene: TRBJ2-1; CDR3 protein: CASSLVDLRREQFF; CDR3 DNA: TGTGCCAGCAGCCTAGTGGACCTCAGGCGGGAGCAGTTCTTC
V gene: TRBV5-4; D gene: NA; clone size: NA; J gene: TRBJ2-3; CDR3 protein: CASSPSAGSTDTQYF; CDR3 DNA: TGTGCCAGCAGCCCGTCGGCAGGCAGCACAGATACGCAGTATTTT
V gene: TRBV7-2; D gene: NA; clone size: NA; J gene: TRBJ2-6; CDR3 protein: CASSLAVRVGANVLTF; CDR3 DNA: TGTGCCAGCAGCTTAGCGGTGAGGGTTGGGGCCAACGTCCTGACTTTC
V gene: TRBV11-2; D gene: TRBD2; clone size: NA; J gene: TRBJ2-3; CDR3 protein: CASILTSGTTDTQYF; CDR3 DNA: TGTGCCAGCATCCTGACTAGCGGGACCACAGATACGCAGTATTTT
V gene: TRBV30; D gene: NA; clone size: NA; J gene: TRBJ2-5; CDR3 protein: CAWNGPSSWETQYF; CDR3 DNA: TGTGCCTGGAATGGTCCGAGTTCCTGGGAGACCCAGTACTTC
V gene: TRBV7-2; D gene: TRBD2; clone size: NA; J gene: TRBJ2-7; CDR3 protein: CASSQDVTSGYEQYF; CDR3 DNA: TGTGCCAGCAGCCAAGATGTAACTAGCGGCTACGAGCAGTACTTC
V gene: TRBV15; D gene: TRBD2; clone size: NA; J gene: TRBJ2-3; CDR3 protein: CATSAPRGLAGEADTQYF; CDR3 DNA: TGTGCCACCAGCGCCCCGAGGGGGCTAGCGGGAGAAGCAGATACGCAGTATTTT
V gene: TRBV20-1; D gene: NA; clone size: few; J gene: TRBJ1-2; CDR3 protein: CSAHVSTGYTF; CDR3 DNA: TGCAGTGCGCACGTATCGACCGGCTACACCTTC
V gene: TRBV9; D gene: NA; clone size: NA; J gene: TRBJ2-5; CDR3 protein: CASSAHRSVETQYF; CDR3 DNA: TGTGCCAGCAGCGCCCACAGGTCCGTGGAGACCCAGTACTTC
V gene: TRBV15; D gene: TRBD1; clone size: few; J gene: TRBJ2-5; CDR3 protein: CATSRGTGAYQETQYF; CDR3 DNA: TGTGCCACCAGCAGGGGGACAGGGGCGTACCAAGAGACCCAGTACTTC
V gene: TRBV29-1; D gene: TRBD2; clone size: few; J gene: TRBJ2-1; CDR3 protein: CSVDTGTSGRQFF; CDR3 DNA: TGCAGCGTTGACACCGGGACTAGCGGGAGGCAGTTCTTC
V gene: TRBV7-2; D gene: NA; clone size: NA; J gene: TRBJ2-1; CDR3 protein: CASSPLAFSYNEQFF; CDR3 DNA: TGTGCCAGCAGCCCACTAGCATTCTCCTACAATGAGCAGTTCTTC
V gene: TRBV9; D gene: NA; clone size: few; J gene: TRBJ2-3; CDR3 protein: CASSVQSPDTQYF; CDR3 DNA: TGTGCCAGCAGCGTGCAGTCACCAGATACGCAGTATTTT
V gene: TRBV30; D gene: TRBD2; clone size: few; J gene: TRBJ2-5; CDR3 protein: CAWSVRSLAGGIQYF; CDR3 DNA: TGTGCCTGGAGTGTACGGAGTCTAGCGGGAGGGATTCAGTACTTC
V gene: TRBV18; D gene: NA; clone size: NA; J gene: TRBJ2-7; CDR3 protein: CASSSDNYEQYF; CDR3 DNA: TGTGCCAGCTCTTCGGACAACTACGAGCAGTACTTC
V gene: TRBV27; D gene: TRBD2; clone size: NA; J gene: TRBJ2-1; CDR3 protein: CASSGLAGVGYNEQFF; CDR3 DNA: TGTGCCAGCAGCGGGCTAGCGGGAGTAGGCTACAATGAGCAGTTCTTC
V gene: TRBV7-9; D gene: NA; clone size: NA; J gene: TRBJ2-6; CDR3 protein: CASIQGREYLSGANVLTF; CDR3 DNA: TGTGCCAGCATCCAAGGCAGGGAATACCTCTCTGGGGCCAACGTCCTGACTTTC
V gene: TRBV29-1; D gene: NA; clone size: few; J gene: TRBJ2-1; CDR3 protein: CSVNRDGNNEQFF; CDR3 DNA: TGCAGCGTTAACCGGGACGGTAACAATGAGCAGTTCTTC
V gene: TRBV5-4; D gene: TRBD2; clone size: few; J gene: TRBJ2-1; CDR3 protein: CASSLASGRTYNEQFF; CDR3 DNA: TGTGCCAGCAGCTTGGCTAGCGGGAGAACTTACAATGAGCAGTTCTTC
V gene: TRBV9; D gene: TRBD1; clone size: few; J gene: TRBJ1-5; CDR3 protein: CASSAGQGNQPQHF; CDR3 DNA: TGTGCCAGCAGCGCGGGACAGGGGAATCAGCCCCAGCATTTT
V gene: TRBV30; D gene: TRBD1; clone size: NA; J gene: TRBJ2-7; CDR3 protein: CAWTADRLSSYEQYF; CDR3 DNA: TGTGCCTGGACCGCGGACAGGTTAAGCTCCTACGAGCAGTACTTC
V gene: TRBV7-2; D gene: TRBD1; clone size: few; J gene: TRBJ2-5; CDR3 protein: CASSLDRGRETQYF; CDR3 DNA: TGTGCCAGCAGCTTGGACAGGGGGCGAGAGACCCAGTACTTC
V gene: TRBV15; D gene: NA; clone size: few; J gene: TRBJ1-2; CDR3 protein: CATSRDGIYDYTF; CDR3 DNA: TGTGCCACCAGCAGAGATGGAATCTATGACTACACCTTC
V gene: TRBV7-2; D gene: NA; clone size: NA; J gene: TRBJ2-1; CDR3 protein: CASQGYHNEQFF; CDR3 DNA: TGTGCCAGCCAGGGTTACCACAATGAGCAGTTCTTC
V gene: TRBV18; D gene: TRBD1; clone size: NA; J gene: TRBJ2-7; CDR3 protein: CASSPARDRSYEQYF; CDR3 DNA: TGTGCCAGCTCACCGGCCAGGGACAGGTCCTACGAGCAGTACTTC
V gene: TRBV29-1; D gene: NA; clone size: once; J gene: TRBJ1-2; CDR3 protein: CSVARPIPLFGYTF; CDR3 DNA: TGCAGCGTCGCCCGACCGATTCCCCTCTTTGGCTACACCTTC
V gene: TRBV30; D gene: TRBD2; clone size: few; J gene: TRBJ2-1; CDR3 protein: CAWSQSSGRWNEQFF; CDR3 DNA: TGTGCCTGGAGTCAGTCTAGCGGGAGGTGGAATGAGCAGTTCTTC
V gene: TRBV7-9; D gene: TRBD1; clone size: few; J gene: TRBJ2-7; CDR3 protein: CASSSGQGSDEQYF; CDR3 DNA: TGTGCCAGCAGCTCCGGACAGGGGTCCGACGAGCAGTACTTC
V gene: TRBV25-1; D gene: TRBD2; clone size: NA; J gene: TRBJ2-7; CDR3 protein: CASSRLAGSYEQYF; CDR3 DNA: TGTGCCAGCAGTCGACTAGCGGGGAGCTACGAGCAGTACTTC
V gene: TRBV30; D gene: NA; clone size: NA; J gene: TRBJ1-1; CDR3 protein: CAWADRGAAEAFF; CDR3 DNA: TGTGCCTGGGCAGATAGAGGGGCGGCTGAAGCTTTCTTT